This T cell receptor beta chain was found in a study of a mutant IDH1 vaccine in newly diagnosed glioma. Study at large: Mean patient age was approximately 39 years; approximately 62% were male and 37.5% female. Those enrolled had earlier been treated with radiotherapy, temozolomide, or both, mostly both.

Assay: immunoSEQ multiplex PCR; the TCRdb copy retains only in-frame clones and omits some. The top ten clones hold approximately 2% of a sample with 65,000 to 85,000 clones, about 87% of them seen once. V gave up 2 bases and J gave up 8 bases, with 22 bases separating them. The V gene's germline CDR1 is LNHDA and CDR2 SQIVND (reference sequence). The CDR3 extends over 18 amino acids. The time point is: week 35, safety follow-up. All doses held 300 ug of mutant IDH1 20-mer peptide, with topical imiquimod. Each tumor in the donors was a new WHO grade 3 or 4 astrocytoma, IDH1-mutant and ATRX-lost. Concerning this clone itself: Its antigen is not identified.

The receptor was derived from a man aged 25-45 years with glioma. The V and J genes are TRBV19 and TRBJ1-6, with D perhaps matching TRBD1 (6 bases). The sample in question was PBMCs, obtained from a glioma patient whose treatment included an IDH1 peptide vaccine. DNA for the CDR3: TGTGCCAGTAGTATAACCTCGGGGGGCAGGGCAGGAGATTCACCCCTCCACTTT. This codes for CASSITSGGRAGDSPLHF.